The clone carrying this T cell receptor beta chain was seen more than once but under ten times. The antigen is unknown. This CDR3 is 12 amino acids long. The germline V and J ends were trimmed by 6 bases and 3 bases, with 8 bases remaining between them. Via MiXCR, TCRdb re-called the RT-PCR reads, giving one row per CDR3 protein. The data show about 540,000 distinct CDR3 sequences, with around 15% seen just once and around 10% held by the top ten. This record belongs to a study of response to subunit inactivated influenza vaccine. Findings and caveats of the study: After each seasonal influenza vaccination, few new T cells are recruited, the authors suggested.

This clonotype originated in a man in his forties or fifties who received an inactivated influenza vaccine. The rearrangement joins TRBV12-3 or TRBV12-4 to TRBJ1-1, with D possibly matching TRBD1 (6 bases). This specimen was PBMCs from blood, taken less than 13 days after vaccination. The CDR3 coding sequence is TGTGCCAGCAGGAGGGGGTACACTGAAGCTTTCTTT. Translation: CASRRGYTEAFF.